The clone carrying this T cell receptor (beta chain) is a singleton in its sample. Produced via immunoSEQ multiplex PCR; TCRdb's table is partial and in-frame only. The table lists around 2.3 million clones, under 97% of them singletons, with more than 0.1% in the top ten. Germline V CDR1 and CDR2: MNHNS, SASEGT. CDR3 length equals 18 residues. The V and J ends lost 4 bases and 3 bases respectively, with 19 bases between them. This entry comes from a study of shared clonotypes between healthy human individuals. The specimen sequenced was naive CD4+ T cells sorted from blood. Indicated subset: CD45RA+ positively selected. The V gene is TRBV6-1, the J gene TRBJ1-6; possibly TRBD1 for D (6 bases). This clonotype was obtained from a man between 18 and 29 years old in good health. CDR3 sequence (DNA): TGTGCCAGCAGTGGAGCGGGCGAGGGGGTGTTCTATAATTCACCCCTCCACTTT. Its translation is CASSGAGEGVFYNSPLHF.